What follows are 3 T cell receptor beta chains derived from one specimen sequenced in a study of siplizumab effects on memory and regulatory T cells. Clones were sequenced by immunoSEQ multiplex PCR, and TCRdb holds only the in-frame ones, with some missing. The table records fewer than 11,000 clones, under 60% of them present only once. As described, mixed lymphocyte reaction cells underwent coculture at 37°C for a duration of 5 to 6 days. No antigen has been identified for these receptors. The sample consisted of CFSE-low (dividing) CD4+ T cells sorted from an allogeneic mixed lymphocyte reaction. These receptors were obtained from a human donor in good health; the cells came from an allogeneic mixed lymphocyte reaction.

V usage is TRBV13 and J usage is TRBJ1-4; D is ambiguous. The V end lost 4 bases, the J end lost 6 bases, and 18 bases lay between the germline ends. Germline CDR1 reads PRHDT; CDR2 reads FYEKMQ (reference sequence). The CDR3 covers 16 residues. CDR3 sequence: CASSSRLAARYEKLFF. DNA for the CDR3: TGTGCCAGCAGCTCCCGACTCGCAGCGAGATATGAAAAACTGTTTTTT.

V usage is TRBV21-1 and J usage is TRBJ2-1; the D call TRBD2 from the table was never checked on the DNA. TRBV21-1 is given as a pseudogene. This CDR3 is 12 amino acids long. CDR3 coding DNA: TGTGCCAGCAGCACGTCCTACAATGAGCAGTTCTTC. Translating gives CASSTSYNEQFF.

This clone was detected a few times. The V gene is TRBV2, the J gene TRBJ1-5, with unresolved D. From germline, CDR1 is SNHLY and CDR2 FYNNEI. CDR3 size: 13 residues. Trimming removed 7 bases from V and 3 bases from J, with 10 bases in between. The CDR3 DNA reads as TGTGCCAGCAAGTCCGAATCCAATCAGCCCCAGCATTTT. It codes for CASKSESNQPQHF.